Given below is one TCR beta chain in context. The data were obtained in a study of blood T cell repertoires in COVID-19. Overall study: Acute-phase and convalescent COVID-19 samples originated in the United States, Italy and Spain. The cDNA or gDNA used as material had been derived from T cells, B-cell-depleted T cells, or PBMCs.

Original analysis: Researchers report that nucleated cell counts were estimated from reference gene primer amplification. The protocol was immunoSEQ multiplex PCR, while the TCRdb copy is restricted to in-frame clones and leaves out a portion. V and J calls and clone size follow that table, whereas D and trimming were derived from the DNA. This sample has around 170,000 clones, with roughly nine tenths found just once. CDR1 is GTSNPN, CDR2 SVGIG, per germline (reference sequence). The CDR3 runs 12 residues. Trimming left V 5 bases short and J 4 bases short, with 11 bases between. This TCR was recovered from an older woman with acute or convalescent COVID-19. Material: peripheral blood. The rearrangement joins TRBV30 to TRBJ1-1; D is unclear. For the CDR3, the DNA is TGTGCCTGGTCGAGGCACCTCACTGAAGCTTTCTTT. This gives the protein CAWSRHLTEAFF.